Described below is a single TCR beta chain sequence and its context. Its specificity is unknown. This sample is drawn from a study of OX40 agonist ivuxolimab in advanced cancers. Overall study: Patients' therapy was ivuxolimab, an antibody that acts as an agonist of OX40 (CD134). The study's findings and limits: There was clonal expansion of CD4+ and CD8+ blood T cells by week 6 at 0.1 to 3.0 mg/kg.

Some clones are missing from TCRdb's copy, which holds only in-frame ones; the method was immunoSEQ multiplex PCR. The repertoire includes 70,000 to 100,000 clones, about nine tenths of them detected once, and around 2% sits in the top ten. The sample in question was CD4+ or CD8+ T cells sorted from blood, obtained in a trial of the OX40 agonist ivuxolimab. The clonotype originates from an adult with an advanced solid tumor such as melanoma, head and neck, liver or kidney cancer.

The CDR3 DNA is TGTGCCAGCAGTGCCCAGACCCCTATCGAGACCCAGTACTTC. This translates into CASSAQTPIETQYF. The V gene is TRBV2, the J gene TRBJ2-5; no reliable D call. Germline V gene lookup returns CDR1 SNHLY and CDR2 FYNNEI. The V end lost 4 bases, the J end lost 5 bases, and 14 bases lay between the germline ends. CDR3 length: 14 amino acids.